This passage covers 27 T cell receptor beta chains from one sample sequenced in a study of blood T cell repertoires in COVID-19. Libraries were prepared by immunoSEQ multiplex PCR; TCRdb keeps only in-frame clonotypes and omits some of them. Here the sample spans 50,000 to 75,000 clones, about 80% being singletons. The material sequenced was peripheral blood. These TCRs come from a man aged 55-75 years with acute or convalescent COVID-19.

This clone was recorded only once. The CDR3 region is CASLPYGGAPEAFF. CDR3 in DNA: TGTGCCAGCCTTCCCTACGGAGGGGCCCCTGAAGCTTTCTTT. This chain uses TRBV7-3 with TRBJ1-1; D is perhaps TRBD1 (5 bases). The CDR3 has 14 residues. CDR1 is SGHTA, CDR2 FQGTGA, per germline. V gave up 8 bases and J gave up 6 bases, with 19 bases separating them.

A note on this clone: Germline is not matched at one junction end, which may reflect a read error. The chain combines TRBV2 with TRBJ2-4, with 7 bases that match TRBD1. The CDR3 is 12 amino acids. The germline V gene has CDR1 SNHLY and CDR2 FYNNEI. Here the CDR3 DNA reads TGTGCCAGCAGAGGGGGAGATGGGACAGACGTCTTC. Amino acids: CASRGGDGTDVF.

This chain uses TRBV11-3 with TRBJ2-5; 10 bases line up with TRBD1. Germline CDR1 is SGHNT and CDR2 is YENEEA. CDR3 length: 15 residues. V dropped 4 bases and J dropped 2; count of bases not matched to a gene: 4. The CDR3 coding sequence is TGTGCCAGCAGCTCCCGGGACAGGGGACAAGAGACCCAGTACTTC. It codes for CASSSRDRGQETQYF.

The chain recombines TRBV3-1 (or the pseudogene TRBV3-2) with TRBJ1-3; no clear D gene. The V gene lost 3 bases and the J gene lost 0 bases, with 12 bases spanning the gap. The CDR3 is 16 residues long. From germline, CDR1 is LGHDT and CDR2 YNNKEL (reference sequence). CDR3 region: CASSHVRRDSGNTIYF. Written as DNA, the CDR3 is TGTGCCAGCAGCCACGTTAGACGGGACTCTGGAAACACCATATATTTT.

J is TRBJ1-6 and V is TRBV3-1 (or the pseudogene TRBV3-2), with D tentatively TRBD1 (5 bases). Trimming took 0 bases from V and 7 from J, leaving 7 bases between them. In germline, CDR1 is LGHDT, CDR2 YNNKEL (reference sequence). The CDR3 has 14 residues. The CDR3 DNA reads TGTGCCAGCAGCCAAGATTACAGGAATTCACCCCTCCACTTT. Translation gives CASSQDYRNSPLHF.

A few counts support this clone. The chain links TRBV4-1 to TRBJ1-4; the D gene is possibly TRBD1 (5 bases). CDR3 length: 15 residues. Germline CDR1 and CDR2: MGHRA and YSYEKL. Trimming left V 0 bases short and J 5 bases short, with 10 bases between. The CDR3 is CASSQDGAGNEKLFF. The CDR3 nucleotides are TGCGCCAGCAGCCAAGATGGAGCAGGGAATGAAAAACTGTTTTTT.

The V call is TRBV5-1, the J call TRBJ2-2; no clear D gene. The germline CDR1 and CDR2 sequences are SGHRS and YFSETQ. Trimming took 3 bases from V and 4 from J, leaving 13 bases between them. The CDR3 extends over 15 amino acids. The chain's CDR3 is CASSYWAVATGELFF. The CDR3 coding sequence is TGCGCCAGCAGCTATTGGGCCGTTGCCACCGGGGAGCTGTTTTTT.

CDR3 protein: CASSSKNGETQYF. CDR3 nucleotides: TGTGCCAGCAGTTCCAAAAACGGAGAGACCCAGTACTTC. The chain couples TRBV5-8 to TRBJ2-5; no firm D call. The V end lost 5 bases, the J end lost 4 bases, and 12 bases lay between the germline ends. The CDR3 covers 13 residues. CDR1 is SGHTS and CDR2 is YDEGEE in the germline V gene.

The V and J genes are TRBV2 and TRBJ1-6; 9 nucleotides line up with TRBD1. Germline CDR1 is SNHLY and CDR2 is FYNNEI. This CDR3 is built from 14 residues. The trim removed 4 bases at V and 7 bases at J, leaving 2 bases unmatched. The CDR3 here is CASSGGTGNSPLHF. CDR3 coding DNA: TGTGCCAGCAGTGGAGGGACAGGGAATTCACCCCTCCACTTT.

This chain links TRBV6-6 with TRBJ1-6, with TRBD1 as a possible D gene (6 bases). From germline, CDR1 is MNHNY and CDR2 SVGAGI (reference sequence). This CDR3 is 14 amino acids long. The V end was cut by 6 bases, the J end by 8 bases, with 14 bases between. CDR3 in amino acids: CASRGRGAYSPLHF. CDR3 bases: TGTGCCAGCAGGGGGCGGGGGGCTTATTCACCCCTCCACTTT.

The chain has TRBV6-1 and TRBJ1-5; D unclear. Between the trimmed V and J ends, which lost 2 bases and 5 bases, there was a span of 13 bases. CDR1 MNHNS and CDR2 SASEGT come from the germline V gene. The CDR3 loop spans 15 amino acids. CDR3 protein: CASSESGASYQPQHF. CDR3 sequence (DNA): TGTGCCAGCAGTGAAAGCGGAGCCTCCTATCAGCCCCAGCATTTT.

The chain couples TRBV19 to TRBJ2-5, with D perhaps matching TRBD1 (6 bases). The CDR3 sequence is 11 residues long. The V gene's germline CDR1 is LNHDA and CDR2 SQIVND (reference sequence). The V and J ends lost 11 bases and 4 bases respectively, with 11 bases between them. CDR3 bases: TGTGCCGGCAACAGGGCAGAGACCCAGTACTTC. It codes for CAGNRAETQYF. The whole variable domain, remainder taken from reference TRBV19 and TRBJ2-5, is DGGITQSPKYLFRKEGQNVTLSCEQNLNHDAMYWYRQDPGQGLRLIYYSQIVNDFQKGDIAEGYSVSREKKESFPLTVTSAQKNPTAFYLCAGNRAETQYFGPGTRLLVL.

The CDR3 here is CASRRDSQEAFF. CDR3 DNA sequence: TGTGCCAGCAGAAGGGACAGCCAAGAAGCTTTCTTT. This chain connects TRBV5-4 to TRBJ1-1, with 7 bases lining up with TRBD1. The length of the CDR3 is 12 residues. CDR1 SGHNT and CDR2 YYREEE come from the germline V gene (reference sequence). V dropped 5 bases and J dropped 8; count of bases not matched to a gene: 6.

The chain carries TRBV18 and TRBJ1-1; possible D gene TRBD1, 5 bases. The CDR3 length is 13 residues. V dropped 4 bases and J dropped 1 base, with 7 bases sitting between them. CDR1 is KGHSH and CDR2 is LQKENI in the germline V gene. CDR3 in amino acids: CASSRGQNTEAFF. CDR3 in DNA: TGTGCCAGCTCACGCGGACAGAACACTGAAGCTTTCTTT.

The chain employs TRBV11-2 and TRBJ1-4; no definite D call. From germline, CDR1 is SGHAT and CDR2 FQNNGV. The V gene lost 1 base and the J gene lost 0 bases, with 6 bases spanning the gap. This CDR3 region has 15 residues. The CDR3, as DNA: TGTGCCAGCAGCTTAGTCGGGTCAACTAATGAAAAACTGTTTTTT. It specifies CASSLVGSTNEKLFF.

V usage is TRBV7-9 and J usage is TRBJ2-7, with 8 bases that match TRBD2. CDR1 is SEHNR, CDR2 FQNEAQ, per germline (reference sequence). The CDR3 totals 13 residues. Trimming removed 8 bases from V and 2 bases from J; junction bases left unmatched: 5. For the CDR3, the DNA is TGTGCCAGCGGGGAGCGGGGGACCTACGAGCAGTACTTC. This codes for CASGERGTYEQYF.

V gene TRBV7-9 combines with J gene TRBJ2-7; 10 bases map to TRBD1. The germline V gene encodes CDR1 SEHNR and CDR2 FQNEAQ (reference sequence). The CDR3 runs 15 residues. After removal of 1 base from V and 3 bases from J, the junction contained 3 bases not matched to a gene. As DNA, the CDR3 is TGTGCCAGCAGCTTAGGGACAGGGGGTTTCTACGAGCAGTACTTC. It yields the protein CASSLGTGGFYEQYF.

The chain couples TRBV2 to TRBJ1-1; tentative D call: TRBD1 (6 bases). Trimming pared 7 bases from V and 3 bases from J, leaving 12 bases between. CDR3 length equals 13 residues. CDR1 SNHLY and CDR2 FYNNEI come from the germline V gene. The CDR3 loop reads CASTVQGYTEAFF. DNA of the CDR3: TGTGCCAGCACCGTACAGGGATACACTGAAGCTTTCTTT.

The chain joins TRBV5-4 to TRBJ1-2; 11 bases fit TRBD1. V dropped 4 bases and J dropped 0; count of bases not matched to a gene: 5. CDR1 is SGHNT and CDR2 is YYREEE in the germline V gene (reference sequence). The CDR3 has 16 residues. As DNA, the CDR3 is TGTGCCAGCAGCATCGGACAGGGGGCGACTAACTATGGCTACACCTTC. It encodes CASSIGQGATNYGYTF.

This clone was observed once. The CDR3 DNA reads as TGTGCCAGCAGCCATGACAGGGGGAGTCTTGCTGGGGCCAACGTCCTGACTTTC. Protein sequence: CASSHDRGSLAGANVLTF. The chain links TRBV3-1 (or the pseudogene TRBV3-2) to TRBJ2-6; TRBD1 aligns across 9 bases. The junction had 8 bases not matched to a gene; V was cut back by 3 bases and J by 2 bases. Germline CDR1 LGHDT, CDR2 YNNKEL (reference sequence). CDR3 length: 18 residues.

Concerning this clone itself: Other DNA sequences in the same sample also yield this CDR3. The DNA for the CDR3 is TGTGCCAGCAGTTCAGGACAGAACTATGGCTACACCTTC. Residues: CASSSGQNYGYTF. This chain uses TRBV28 with TRBJ1-2; TRBD1 might be the D (6 bases). Trimming took off 4 bases at V and 2 bases at J, with 8 bases between the two ends. The CDR3 has 13 amino acids. The V gene's germline CDR1 is MDHEN and CDR2 SYDVKM.

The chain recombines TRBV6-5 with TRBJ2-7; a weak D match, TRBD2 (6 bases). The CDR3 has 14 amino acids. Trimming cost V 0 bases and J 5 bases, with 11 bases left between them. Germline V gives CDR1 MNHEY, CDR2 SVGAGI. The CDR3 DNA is TGTGCCAGCAGTTACTCCACTGGGACTCACGAGCAGTACTTC. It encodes CASSYSTGTHEQYF.

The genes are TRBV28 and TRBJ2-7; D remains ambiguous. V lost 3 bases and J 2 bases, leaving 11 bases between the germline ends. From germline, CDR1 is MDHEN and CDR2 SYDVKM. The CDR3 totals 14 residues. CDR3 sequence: CASSFGRYPYEQYF. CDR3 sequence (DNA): TGTGCCAGCAGTTTTGGGCGATACCCCTACGAGCAGTACTTC.

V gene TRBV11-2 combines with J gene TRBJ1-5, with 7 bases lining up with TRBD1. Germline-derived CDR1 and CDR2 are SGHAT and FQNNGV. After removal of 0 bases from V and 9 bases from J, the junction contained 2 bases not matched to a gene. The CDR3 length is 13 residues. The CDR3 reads CASSLEQGRPQHF. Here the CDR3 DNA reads TGTGCCAGCAGCTTAGAACAGGGGCGGCCCCAGCATTTT.

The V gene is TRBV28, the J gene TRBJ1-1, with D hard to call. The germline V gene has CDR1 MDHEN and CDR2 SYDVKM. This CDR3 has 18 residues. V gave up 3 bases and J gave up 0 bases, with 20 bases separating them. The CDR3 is CASSLEGRSISVNTEAFF. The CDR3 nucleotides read TGTGCCAGCAGTTTGGAAGGGAGGAGTATATCCGTGAACACTGAAGCTTTCTTT.

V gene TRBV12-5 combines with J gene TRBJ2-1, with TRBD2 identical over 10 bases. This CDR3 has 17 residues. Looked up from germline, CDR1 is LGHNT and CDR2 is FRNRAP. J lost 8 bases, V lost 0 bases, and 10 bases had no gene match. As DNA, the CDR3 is TGTGCTAGTGGTTTGGTACTTCAAGCGGGAGGGCTTGATGAGCAGTTCTTC. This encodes CASGLVLQAGGLDEQFF.

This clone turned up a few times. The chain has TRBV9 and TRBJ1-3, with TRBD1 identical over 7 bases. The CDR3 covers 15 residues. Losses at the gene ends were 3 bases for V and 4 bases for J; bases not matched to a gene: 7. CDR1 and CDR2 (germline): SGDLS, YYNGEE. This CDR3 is CASSGTGVKGNTIYF. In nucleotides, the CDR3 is TGTGCCAGCAGCGGTACAGGGGTGAAAGGAAACACCATATATTTT.